Included here is one T cell receptor (beta chain) sequence, with context. During its preparation, the TCRbeta library received unique molecular identifiers. MiXCR was run by TCRdb on the PCR reads, yielding one entry per CDR3 protein. There are around 370,000 distinct CDR3 sequences in the sample; 10% occur only once, and roughly 2.5% lies in the top ten. This entry comes from a study of T-cell reconstitution after alpha-beta-depleted transplantation in children. The CDR3 has 12 amino acids. Deletions cut 7 bases from V and 7 bases from J, with 13 bases between. CDR1 and CDR2 (germline): MNHNY, SVGAGI (reference sequence).

Sequenced material: PBMCs from the stem cell graft donor, taken from the stem cell graft. The chain couples TRBV6-6 to TRBJ1-2; no reliable D call. The sequence was collected from a human donor who donated a stem cell graft to a child with acute lymphoblastic leukemia. CDR3 in DNA: TGTGCCAGCATCAACCGGAGGGCTGGCTACACCTTC. Protein product: CASINRRAGYTF.